These T cell receptor beta chains were read from a single sample in a study of long-term antiretroviral therapy in people with HIV. TCRdb keeps only in-frame clones here, not all; method: immunoSEQ multiplex PCR. The sample lists about 30,000 clones, 78% seen once, with roughly 8.8% in the top ten. The source was unsorted PBMCs, collected 1.5 years before starting antiretroviral therapy. The source is a man in his late teens or twenties with HIV. Both conserved end residues are part of each CDR3. Fields, in order: clone size, D gene, J gene, V gene, CDR3 DNA, CDR3 protein. A D gene is named only where the DNA matches it firmly. Clone size is stated in some rows and not others, as once, few, many or a class when expanded.

clone_size: .
d_call: TRBD2
j_call: TRBJ2-7
v_call: TRBV6-5
cdr3_nt: TGTGCCAGCAGTTACTCCCCTAGCGGGGTAGCCTACGAGCAGTACTTC
cdr3_aa: CASSYSPSGVAYEQYF

clone_size: .
d_call: .
j_call: TRBJ1-2
v_call: TRBV7-9
cdr3_nt: TGTGCCAGCAGCTCGTGGACAGTGGGGTATGGCTACACCTTC
cdr3_aa: CASSSWTVGYGYTF

clone_size: .
d_call: TRBD2
j_call: TRBJ2-3
v_call: TRBV11-2
cdr3_nt: TGTGCCAGCAGCATAGCGGGAGGTAGCACAGATACGCAGTATTTT
cdr3_aa: CASSIAGGSTDTQYF

clone_size: .
d_call: .
j_call: TRBJ1-2
v_call: TRBV5-1
cdr3_nt: TGCGCCAGCAGCTTCTCAGGGGAATTGAACTATGGCTACACCTTC
cdr3_aa: CASSFSGELNYGYTF

clone_size: .
d_call: .
j_call: TRBJ2-3
v_call: TRBV29-1
cdr3_nt: TGCAGCGTTGTACCGAGCACAGATACGCAGTATTTT
cdr3_aa: CSVVPSTDTQYF

clone_size: few
d_call: .
j_call: TRBJ1-1
v_call: TRBV11-2
cdr3_nt: TGTGCCAGCAGCTTAGACCCCGGGACCACTGAAGCTTTCTTT
cdr3_aa: CASSLDPGTTEAFF

clone_size: .
d_call: .
j_call: TRBJ2-3
v_call: TRBV6-1
cdr3_nt: TGTGCCAGCAGTGAAGGCGCAGGCCCTAGCACAGATACGCAGTATTTT
cdr3_aa: CASSEGAGPSTDTQYF

clone_size: few
d_call: .
j_call: TRBJ1-5
v_call: TRBV15
cdr3_nt: TGTGCCACCAGCAGAGATCCTTATAGCAATCAGCCCCAGCATTTT
cdr3_aa: CATSRDPYSNQPQHF

clone_size: .
d_call: .
j_call: TRBJ1-4
v_call: TRBV14
cdr3_nt: TGTGCCAGCAGCGGATTCTCGGGGGCTAATGAAAAACTGTTTTTT
cdr3_aa: CASSGFSGANEKLFF

clone_size: medium-sized
d_call: .
j_call: TRBJ2-1
v_call: TRBV28
cdr3_nt: TGTGCCAGCAGCCCGTTTGGAACTTCCTACAATGAGCAGTTCTTC
cdr3_aa: CASSPFGTSYNEQFF

clone_size: .
d_call: .
j_call: TRBJ1-4
v_call: TRBV19
cdr3_nt: TGTGCCAGTAGTATGCTGGGAACTAATGAAAAACTGTTTTTT
cdr3_aa: CASSMLGTNEKLFF

clone_size: .
d_call: TRBD2
j_call: TRBJ2-7
v_call: TRBV5-4
cdr3_nt: TGTGCCAGCAGCTCGAGAACTAGCGGAACCTACGAGCAGTACTTC
cdr3_aa: CASSSRTSGTYEQYF

clone_size: .
d_call: TRBD2
j_call: TRBJ2-1
v_call: TRBV9
cdr3_nt: TGTGCCAGCAGCTCTAGCGGGACAACCTACAATGAGCAGTTCTTC
cdr3_aa: CASSSSGTTYNEQFF

clone_size: .
d_call: .
j_call: TRBJ2-1
v_call: TRBV5-6
cdr3_nt: TGTGCCAGCAGCTTGGGGACCACCTACAATGAGCAGTTCTTC
cdr3_aa: CASSLGTTYNEQFF

clone_size: .
d_call: .
j_call: TRBJ1-5
v_call: TRBV18
cdr3_nt: TGTGCCAGCTCACCAAGAATAGATCAGCCCCAGCATTTT
cdr3_aa: CASSPRIDQPQHF

clone_size: .
d_call: .
j_call: TRBJ1-5
v_call: TRBV7-9
cdr3_nt: TGTGCCACAGACCGGGACGGCAATCAGCCCCAGCATTTT
cdr3_aa: CATDRDGNQPQHF

clone_size: .
d_call: .
j_call: TRBJ2-1
v_call: TRBV5-4
cdr3_nt: TGTGCCAGCAGCACGCCGACAGGGACTAATGAGCAGTTCTTC
cdr3_aa: CASSTPTGTNEQFF

clone_size: .
d_call: .
j_call: TRBJ1-2
v_call: TRBV30
cdr3_nt: TGTGCCTGGAGTTCTATTCCAAGCAACTATGGCTACACCTTC
cdr3_aa: CAWSSIPSNYGYTF

clone_size: .
d_call: .
j_call: TRBJ1-1
v_call: TRBV7-6
cdr3_nt: TGTGCCAGCAGCAGCATGCTGGGGGCGGGTGGAGTTGAAGCTTTCTTT
cdr3_aa: CASSSMLGAGGVEAFF

clone_size: .
d_call: .
j_call: TRBJ2-5
v_call: TRBV4-1
cdr3_nt: TGCGCCAGCAGCCCGCGGTTGGTGTGGGAGACCCAGTACTTC
cdr3_aa: CASSPRLVWETQYF

clone_size: once
d_call: TRBD2
j_call: TRBJ2-1
v_call: TRBV7-9
cdr3_nt: TGTGCCAGCAGCCCCGTAGCGGGCCGGGTGGATGAGCAGTTCTTC
cdr3_aa: CASSPVAGRVDEQFF

clone_size: .
d_call: .
j_call: TRBJ1-1
v_call: TRBV4-1
cdr3_nt: TGCGCCAGCAGCCAAGATCGGGGTGTTGTGACTGAAGCTTTCTTT
cdr3_aa: CASSQDRGVVTEAFF

clone_size: few
d_call: .
j_call: TRBJ1-6
v_call: TRBV11-2
cdr3_nt: TGTGCCAGCAGCCTGAACTCGCAGTATTCACCCCTCCACTTT
cdr3_aa: CASSLNSQYSPLHF

clone_size: once
d_call: TRBD2
j_call: TRBJ2-7
v_call: TRBV4-1
cdr3_nt: TGCGCCAGCAGCCAAACATTGACTAGCGGGAGCAAGTCCTACGAGCAGTACTTC
cdr3_aa: CASSQTLTSGSKSYEQYF

clone_size: few
d_call: TRBD1
j_call: TRBJ2-7
v_call: TRBV14
cdr3_nt: TGTGCCAGCAGCCAATTCGGACAGGGGTTCGAGCAGTACTTC
cdr3_aa: CASSQFGQGFEQYF

clone_size: .
d_call: TRBD2
j_call: TRBJ2-7
v_call: TRBV25-1
cdr3_nt: TGTGCCAGCAGTTACCTAGCGGGGGGGGTCTACGAGCAGTACTTC
cdr3_aa: CASSYLAGGVYEQYF

clone_size: .
d_call: .
j_call: TRBJ2-7
v_call: TRBV12-5
cdr3_nt: TGTGCTAGTGGTTTGGCAGGGGTTTTCTCCTACGAGCAGTACTTC
cdr3_aa: CASGLAGVFSYEQYF

clone_size: .
d_call: .
j_call: TRBJ1-5
v_call: TRBV7-9
cdr3_nt: TGTGCCAGCAGCTTAAGGGGAGATCAGCCCCAGCATTTT
cdr3_aa: CASSLRGDQPQHF

clone_size: few
d_call: .
j_call: TRBJ1-5
v_call: TRBV6-5
cdr3_nt: TGTGCCAGCAGTACCGATCCAACCCATGTTCAGCCCCAGCATTTT
cdr3_aa: CASSTDPTHVQPQHF

clone_size: .
d_call: TRBD1
j_call: TRBJ2-5
v_call: TRBV5-1
cdr3_nt: TGCGCCAGCAGCTTAGGGGGCGGGGAGACCCAGTACTTC
cdr3_aa: CASSLGGGETQYF

clone_size: .
d_call: .
j_call: TRBJ2-5
v_call: TRBV27
cdr3_nt: TGTGCCAGCAGTCCCTCCCGGGACGCCGCTCAAGAGACCCAGTACTTC
cdr3_aa: CASSPSRDAAQETQYF

clone_size: .
d_call: .
j_call: TRBJ2-1
v_call: TRBV19
cdr3_nt: TGTGCCAGTAGTAGTACACCTTACAATGAGCAGTTCTTC
cdr3_aa: CASSSTPYNEQFF

clone_size: .
d_call: TRBD1
j_call: TRBJ2-1
v_call: TRBV27
cdr3_nt: TGTGCCAGCACCTCTGGACAGGGGGCCCATGAGCAGTTCTTC
cdr3_aa: CASTSGQGAHEQFF

clone_size: .
d_call: .
j_call: TRBJ2-2
v_call: TRBV11-2
cdr3_nt: TGTGCCAGCAGCCCCTTCACCGGGGAGCTGTTTTTT
cdr3_aa: CASSPFTGELFF

clone_size: .
d_call: TRBD2
j_call: TRBJ2-5
v_call: TRBV29-1
cdr3_nt: TGCAGCGTTGTGTCCCGAGTGGTAGCGGGAGTGGAGACCCAGTACTTC
cdr3_aa: CSVVSRVVAGVETQYF

clone_size: medium-sized
d_call: .
j_call: TRBJ2-1
v_call: TRBV19
cdr3_nt: TGTGCCAGTAGTATAGCCCACGGGGATGAGCAGTTCTTC
cdr3_aa: CASSIAHGDEQFF

clone_size: .
d_call: TRBD2
j_call: TRBJ2-7
v_call: TRBV7-9
cdr3_nt: TGTGCCAGCAGCTTAGGGCGGGAGATGGATTTCGAGCAGTACTTC
cdr3_aa: CASSLGREMDFEQYF

clone_size: .
d_call: .
j_call: TRBJ2-2
v_call: TRBV15
cdr3_nt: TGTGCCACCAGCAGAGATAGGGCGTTGAACACCGGGGAGCTGTTTTTT
cdr3_aa: CATSRDRALNTGELFF

clone_size: once
d_call: TRBD1
j_call: TRBJ2-1
v_call: TRBV5-4
cdr3_nt: TGTGCCAGCAGCTCAGGGGGCTTTCACAATGAGCAGTTCTTC
cdr3_aa: CASSSGGFHNEQFF

clone_size: .
d_call: .
j_call: TRBJ1-1
v_call: TRBV28
cdr3_nt: TGTGCCAGCAGTTTAGCCGGGTACACTGAAGCTTTCTTT
cdr3_aa: CASSLAGYTEAFF

clone_size: .
d_call: TRBD2
j_call: TRBJ2-3
v_call: TRBV18
cdr3_nt: TGTGCCAGCTCGCCCTTAGCGGGAGCCCCAGATACGCAGTATTTT
cdr3_aa: CASSPLAGAPDTQYF